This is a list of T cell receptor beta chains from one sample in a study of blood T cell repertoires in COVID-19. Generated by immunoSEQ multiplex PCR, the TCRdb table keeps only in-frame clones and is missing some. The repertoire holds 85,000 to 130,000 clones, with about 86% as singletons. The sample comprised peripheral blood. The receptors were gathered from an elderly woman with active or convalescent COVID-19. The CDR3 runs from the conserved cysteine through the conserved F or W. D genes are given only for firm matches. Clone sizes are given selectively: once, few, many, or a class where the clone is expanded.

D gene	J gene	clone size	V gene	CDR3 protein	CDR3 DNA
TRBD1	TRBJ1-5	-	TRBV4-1	CASSQGQASNQPQHF	TGCGCCAGCAGCCAGGGACAGGCTAGCAATCAGCCCCAGCATTTT
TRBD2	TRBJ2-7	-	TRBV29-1	CSVVVVSGTYEQYF	TGCAGCGTTGTAGTCGTTAGCGGGACCTACGAGCAGTACTTC
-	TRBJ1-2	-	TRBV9	CASSADTTYGYTF	TGTGCCAGCAGCGCAGACACCACCTATGGCTACACCTTC
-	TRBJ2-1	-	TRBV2	CASSGITYNEQFF	TGTGCCAGCAGCGGGATTACGTACAATGAGCAGTTCTTC
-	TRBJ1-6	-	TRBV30	CAWSVTGSKNSPLHF	TGTGCCTGGAGTGTAACTGGGAGCAAAAATTCACCCCTCCACTTT
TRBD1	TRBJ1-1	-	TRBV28	CASSFSGGSTEAFF	TGTGCCAGCAGTTTTTCAGGGGGAAGCACTGAAGCTTTCTTT
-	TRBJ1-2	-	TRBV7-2	CASSLTQGHGYTF	TGTGCCAGCAGCCTAACGCAGGGGCATGGCTACACCTTC
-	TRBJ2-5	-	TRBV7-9	CAIAQETQYF	TGTGCCATCGCGCAAGAGACCCAGTACTTC
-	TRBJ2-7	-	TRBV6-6	CASSYRGTPNYEQYF	TGTGCCAGCAGTTACAGAGGGACACCGAACTACGAGCAGTACTTC
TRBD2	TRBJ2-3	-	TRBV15	CATSRDLAGSTDTQYF	TGTGCCACCAGCAGAGACCTAGCGGGCTCCACAGATACGCAGTATTTT
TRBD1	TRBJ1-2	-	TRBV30	CAWMGDRGGYTF	TGTGCCTGGATGGGTGACAGGGGCGGCTACACCTTC
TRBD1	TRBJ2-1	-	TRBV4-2	CASSSGQGSEQFF	TGTGCCAGCAGCTCCGGACAGGGGAGCGAGCAGTTCTTC
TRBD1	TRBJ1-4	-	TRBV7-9	CASSITRDRSNEKLFF	TGTGCCAGCAGCATTACCCGGGACAGATCTAATGAAAAACTGTTTTTT
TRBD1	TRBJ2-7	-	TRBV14	CASSLGQGPYEQYF	TGTGCCAGCAGCCTCGGACAGGGACCCTACGAGCAGTACTTC
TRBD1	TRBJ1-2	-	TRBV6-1	CASSEATGVYGYTF	TGTGCCAGCAGTGAAGCGACAGGGGTATATGGCTACACCTTC
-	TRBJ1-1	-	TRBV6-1	CASSELGAENTEAFF	TGTGCCAGCAGTGAATTGGGGGCCGAGAACACTGAAGCTTTCTTT
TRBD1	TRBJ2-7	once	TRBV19	CASRTSGQADYEQYF	TGTGCCAGTAGGACTTCGGGACAGGCCGACTACGAGCAGTACTTC
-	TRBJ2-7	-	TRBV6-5	CASSPGTGSYEQYF	TGTGCCAGCAGCCCCGGAACAGGGTCCTACGAGCAGTACTTC
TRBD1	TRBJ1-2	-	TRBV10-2	CASTQGALGYTF	TGCGCCAGTACACAGGGGGCTCTTGGCTACACCTTC
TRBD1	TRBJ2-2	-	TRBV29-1	CSVGGQRNTGELFF	TGCAGCGTTGGGGGACAGAGAAACACCGGGGAGCTGTTTTTT
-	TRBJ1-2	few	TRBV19	CASSTQQGIYGYTF	TGTGCCAGTAGTACCCAACAGGGCATCTATGGCTACACCTTC
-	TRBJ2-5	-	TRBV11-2	CASSLVGTQYF	TGTGCCAGCAGCTTAGTCGGGACCCAGTACTTC